The 22 T cell receptor beta chains below all came from one sample that was sequenced in a study of T cells in Graves' hyperthyroidism and ophthalmopathy (dated by TCRdb to between 2017 and 2020). The library was obtained by multiplex PCR. Sequencing was carried out with an Illumina HiSeq 2000. The TCR beta CDR3 regions were amplified from the RNA transcripts. A first-round RT-PCR of the TCR CDR3 used the HTBI primer set with the Qiagen OneStep RT-PCR kit. TCRdb itself trimmed the public reads at Q25 with fastp, ran MiXCR and retained productive beta chains. All rows with the same CDR3 protein become a single entry with the most common DNA and genes. In this sample the table shows about 360,000 distinct CDR3 sequences, roughly 12% of which occur a single time. The ten largest clones represent roughly 20% of the sample. Sequencing used blood. The receptors stem from a young man with Graves' hyperthyroidism that later progressed to Graves' ophthalmopathy.

This clonotype was seen ten or more times. The genes are TRBV11-2 and TRBJ2-5; D not certain. V was pared by 0 bases and J by 5 bases, with 10 bases between. The germline CDR1 and CDR2 sequences are SGHAT and FQNNGV. The CDR3 sequence is 14 residues long. CDR3 loop: CASSLDRSIETQYF. For the CDR3, the DNA is TGTGCCAGCAGCTTAGATCGTAGCATTGAGACCCAGTACTTC. Variable domain in full (rest from reference TRBV11-2 and TRBJ2-5): EAGVAQSPRYKIIEKRQSVAFWCNPISGHATLYWYQQILGQGPKLLIQFQNNGVVDDSQLPKDRFSAERLKGVDSTLKIQPAKLEDSAVYLCASSLDRSIETQYFGPGTRLLVL.

The rearrangement joins TRBV24-1 to TRBJ1-5; a possible D gene is TRBD1 (6 bases). Germline values: CDR1 KGHDR, CDR2 SFDVKD. Deletions cut 3 bases from V and 1 base from J, with 9 bases between. The CDR3 is 15 amino acids. CDR3 protein: CATSDEGGSNQPQHF. The CDR3 nucleotides are TGTGCCACCAGTGATGAAGGGGGAAGCAATCAGCCCCAGCATTTT.

The chain couples TRBV19 to TRBJ2-1; TRBD2 agrees at 9 bases. J was trimmed by 5 bases and V by 5 bases; bases with no gene match: 10. CDR3 length equals 16 residues. Germline-derived CDR1 and CDR2 are LNHDA and SQIVND (reference sequence). The CDR3 region is CASSSTRGGQDNEQFF. The CDR3 region has the DNA TGTGCCAGTAGTTCGACGCGGGGGGGCCAGGACAATGAGCAGTTCTTC.

In this sample, this clonotype turned up many times. The genes are TRBV5-1 and TRBJ1-5; D is undetermined. The CDR3 has 14 amino acids. Trimming took 3 bases from V and 6 from J, leaving 13 bases between them. From germline, CDR1 is SGHRS and CDR2 YFSETQ. The CDR3 DNA follows: TGCGCCAGCAGCTGGGATGGGTACAGTCAGCCCCAGCATTTT. It codes for CASSWDGYSQPQHF.

This clonotype was recorded at least ten times. The rearrangement links TRBV13 to TRBJ2-7; tentatively, D is TRBD2 (6 bases). CDR1 is PRHDT and CDR2 is FYEKMQ in the germline V gene (reference sequence). The V end lost 5 bases, the J end lost 2 bases, and 19 bases lay between the germline ends. The CDR3 loop spans 16 amino acids. DNA of the CDR3: TGTGCCAGCAGCCGCGCGGGGACCCCCGGCACCTACGAGCAGTACTTC. This encodes CASSRAGTPGTYEQYF.

This clonotype was counted ten times or more. V usage is TRBV11-3 and J usage is TRBJ2-3, with TRBD1 matching 8 bases. CDR1 and CDR2 from the germline V gene are SGHNT and YENEEA. After removal of 6 bases from V and 7 bases from J, the junction contained 12 bases not matched to a gene. CDR3 size: 15 residues. The CDR3 region is CASSSKTDRVNTQYF. CDR3 nucleotide sequence: TGTGCCAGCAGTTCCAAAACGGACAGGGTCAATACGCAGTATTTT.

The rearrangement joins TRBV20-1 to TRBJ2-7; D uncertain. There are 11 residues in the CDR3. Germline CDR1 DFQATT, CDR2 SNEGSKA (reference sequence). Trimming shortened V by 6 bases and J by 3 bases, and 9 bases separated the two germline ends. As DNA, the CDR3 is TGCAGTGCCATTAATTACTACGAGCAGTACTTC. Amino acids: CSAINYYEQYF.

This chain joins TRBV5-1 and TRBJ2-2, with D possibly being TRBD1 or TRBD2 (6 bases each). Trimming pared 3 bases from V and 6 bases from J, leaving 24 bases between. The CDR3 has 18 residues. Germline V gene data show CDR1 as SGHRS and CDR2 as YFSETQ. The CDR3 nucleotides read TGCGCCAGCAGCTCATCGTCCGGGGGCAGCTCGGCCGCCGGGGAGCTGTTTTTT. It is translated as CASSSSSGGSSAAGELFF. The full variable domain, rest sourced from reference TRBV5-1 and TRBJ2-2, is KAGVTQTPRYLIKTRGQQVTLSCSPISGHRSVSWYQQTPGQGLQFLFEYFSETQRNKGNFPGRFSGRQFSNSRSEMNVSTLELGDSALYLCASSSSSGGSSAAGELFFGEGSRLTVL.

Ten or more counts support this clonotype. The chain employs TRBV7-3 and TRBJ2-1, with D perhaps TRBD2 (5 bases). Trimming left V 2 bases short and J 9 bases short, with 8 bases between. Germline-derived CDR1 and CDR2 are SGHTA and FQGTGA. The CDR3 runs 12 residues. CDR3 DNA: TGTGCCAGCAGCTTAGCTCGGGGTGAGCAGTTCTTC. This gives the protein CASSLARGEQFF.

The chain carries TRBV5-1 and TRBJ1-1; 7 bases match TRBD1. Germline V CDR1 and CDR2: SGHRS, YFSETQ. CDR3 size: 14 residues. V lost 4 bases and J lost 7; bases outside the gene matches: 10. The CDR3 here is CASSILPGQLEAFF. CDR3 coding DNA: TGCGCCAGCAGCATACTACCGGGACAGCTTGAAGCTTTCTTT.

Worth noting for this clonotype: A clone one base away is much larger, so this may be a read error. The chain recombines TRBV5-1 with TRBJ2-2; TRBD1 might be the D (5 bases). This CDR3 is built from 14 residues. V lost 4 bases and J 1 base, leaving 8 bases between the germline ends. CDR1 is SGHRS, CDR2 YFSETQ, per germline. CDR3 protein: CASSTQGNTGELFF. The CDR3, as DNA: TGCGCCAGCAGCACGCAGGGGAACACCGGGGAGCTGTTTTTT. The full variable domain, rest sourced from reference TRBV5-1 and TRBJ2-2, is KAGVTQTPRYLIKTRGQQVTLSCSPISGHRSVSWYQQTPGQGLQFLFEYFSETQRNKGNFPGRFSGRQFSNSRSEMNVSTLELGDSALYLCASSTQGNTGELFFGEGSRLTVL.

This clonotype was seen a few times. The genes are TRBV18 and TRBJ2-7; D is possibly TRBD1 or TRBD2 (5 bases each). Trimming shortened V by 3 bases and J by 7 bases, and 16 bases separated the two germline ends. The germline V gene encodes CDR1 KGHSH and CDR2 LQKENI. The CDR3 runs 14 residues. The CDR3: CASSPPGVWGEQYF. In nucleotides, the CDR3 is TGTGCCAGCTCACCCCCTGGAGTTTGGGGGGAGCAGTACTTC.

This clonotype was seen repeatedly, ten times or more. The genes are TRBV28 and TRBJ1-5, with D tentatively TRBD1 (5 bases). The CDR3 loop spans 13 amino acids. The ends were cut back, 5 bases at V and 5 bases at J, with 10 bases in the middle. The germline gives CDR1 MDHEN, CDR2 SYDVKM. DNA for the CDR3: TGTGCCAGCAGTCAAGGGGTGGATCAGCCCCAGCATTTT. This sequence encodes CASSQGVDQPQHF.

This clonotype was seen only a few times. V usage is TRBV29-1 and J usage is TRBJ2-3; the match to TRBD2 covers 7 bases. CDR3 size: 18 residues. The V gene end was trimmed by 1 base and the J gene end by 3 bases; junction bases not matched to a gene: 16. CDR1 and CDR2 from the germline V gene are SQVTM and ANQGSEA. In DNA, the CDR3 is TGCAGCGTTGAAGGAATCATACGGGAGCGGGGCTCGACAGATACGCAGTATTTT. It encodes CSVEGIIRERGSTDTQYF.

This clonotype was seen at least ten times. The genes are TRBV6-1 and TRBJ1-1; TRBD1 matches 8 bases. The CDR3 totals 14 residues. V lost 7 bases, J lost 0 bases, and 4 bases stayed unmatched. Looked up from germline, CDR1 is MNHNS and CDR2 is SASEGT. Here the CDR3 reads CASIRTGLNTEAFF. In DNA form, the CDR3 reads TGTGCCAGCATTAGGACAGGGTTGAACACTGAAGCTTTCTTT.

This clonotype was seen many times. The rearrangement joins TRBV7-8 to TRBJ2-7; no reliable D call. Trimming took off 1 base at V and 3 bases at J, with 16 bases between the two ends. From germline, CDR1 is SGHVS and CDR2 FQNEAQ. The CDR3 spans 16 residues. Here the CDR3 DNA reads TGTGCCAGCAGCTTAGAGCTTCCCGTCCTCGGCTACGAGCAGTACTTC. Translating gives CASSLELPVLGYEQYF.

This clonotype was detected a few times. The gene calls are TRBV10-3 and TRBJ2-7, with D unclear. This CDR3 is 12 amino acids long. V was shortened by 3 bases and J by 5 bases, with 8 bases between the two germline ends. Germline V gene lookup returns CDR1 ENHRY and CDR2 SYGVKD. This chain's CDR3 is CAISDVGNEQYF. The CDR3, as DNA: TGTGCCATCAGTGATGTGGGTAACGAGCAGTACTTC.

This clonotype has ten or more counts. The V and J genes are TRBV12-3 or TRBV12-4 and TRBJ1-2; weak D call: TRBD1 (6 bases). Trimming stripped 5 bases from V and 0 bases from J, with 10 bases between. This CDR3 is built from 14 residues. The CDR3: CASSNRVANYGYTF. CDR3 in DNA: TGTGCCAGCAGTAACAGGGTAGCTAACTATGGCTACACCTTC.

In this sample, this clonotype turned up many times. The rearrangement uses TRBV28 and TRBJ2-7, with D hard to call. This CDR3 spans 13 amino acids. CDR1 and CDR2 from the germline V gene are MDHEN and SYDVKM. Trimming took 3 bases from V and 3 from J, leaving 9 bases between them. The CDR3 coding sequence is TGTGCCAGCAGTTTTCCGGACGTCTACGAGCAGTACTTC. Translation: CASSFPDVYEQYF.

This clonotype came up many times. The rearrangement uses TRBV12-3 or TRBV12-4 and TRBJ2-7; D possibly corresponds to TRBD1 (6 bases). CDR3 length: 16 residues. Trimming took off 2 bases at V and 5 bases at J, with 19 bases between the two ends. This CDR3 is CASSLSLTGFLDEQYF. CDR3 nucleotides: TGTGCCAGCAGTTTAAGCCTAACAGGGTTCCTCGACGAGCAGTACTTC.

The chain has TRBV5-5 and TRBJ2-5, with D unresolved. The germline CDR1 and CDR2 sequences are SGHKS and YYEKEE (reference sequence). Trimming removed 2 bases at V and 1 base at J, with 9 bases between. The CDR3 length is 14 residues. The CDR3 protein is CASSFDLRQETQYF. CDR3 bases: TGTGCCAGCAGCTTTGACTTGCGCCAAGAGACCCAGTACTTC.

This clonotype was counted at least ten times. The genes are TRBV7-9 and TRBJ1-1; D gene ambiguous. Germline V gene data show CDR1 as SEHNR and CDR2 as FQNEAQ (reference sequence). CDR3 size: 15 residues. Deletions cut 4 bases from V and 1 base from J, with 13 bases between. The chain's CDR3 is CASSSPAGPNTEAFF. The CDR3 bases are TGTGCCAGCAGCTCACCGGCCGGACCGAACACTGAAGCTTTCTTT.